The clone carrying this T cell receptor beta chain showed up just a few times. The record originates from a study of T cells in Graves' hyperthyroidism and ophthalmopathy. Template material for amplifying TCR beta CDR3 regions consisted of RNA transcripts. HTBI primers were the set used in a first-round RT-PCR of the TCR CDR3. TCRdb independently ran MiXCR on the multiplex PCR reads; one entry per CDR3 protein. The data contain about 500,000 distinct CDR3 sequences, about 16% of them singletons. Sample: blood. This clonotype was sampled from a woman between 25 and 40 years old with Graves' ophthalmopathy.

Written as DNA, the CDR3 is TGCAGCGTTGCAAGACAGGGGAATGAGCAGTTCTTC. As protein: CSVARQGNEQFF. V is TRBV20-1 and J is TRBJ2-1; 8 positions match TRBD1. The germline V gene encodes CDR1 DFQATT and CDR2 SNEGSKA (reference sequence). The CDR3 contains 12 residues.